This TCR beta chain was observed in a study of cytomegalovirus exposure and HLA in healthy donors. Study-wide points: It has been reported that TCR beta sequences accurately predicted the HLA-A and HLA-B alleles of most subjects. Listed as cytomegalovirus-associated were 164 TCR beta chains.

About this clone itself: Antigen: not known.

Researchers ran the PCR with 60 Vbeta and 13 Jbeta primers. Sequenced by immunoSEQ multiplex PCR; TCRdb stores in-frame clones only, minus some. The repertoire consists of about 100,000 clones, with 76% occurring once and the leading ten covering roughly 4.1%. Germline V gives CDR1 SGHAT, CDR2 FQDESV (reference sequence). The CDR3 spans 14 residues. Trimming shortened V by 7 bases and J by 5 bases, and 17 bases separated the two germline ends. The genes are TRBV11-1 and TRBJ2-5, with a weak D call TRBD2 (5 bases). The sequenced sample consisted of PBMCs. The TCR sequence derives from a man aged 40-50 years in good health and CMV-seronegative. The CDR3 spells CASIDSAGGETQYF. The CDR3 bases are TGTGCCAGCATCGACTCTGCGGGCGGGGAGACCCAGTACTTC.